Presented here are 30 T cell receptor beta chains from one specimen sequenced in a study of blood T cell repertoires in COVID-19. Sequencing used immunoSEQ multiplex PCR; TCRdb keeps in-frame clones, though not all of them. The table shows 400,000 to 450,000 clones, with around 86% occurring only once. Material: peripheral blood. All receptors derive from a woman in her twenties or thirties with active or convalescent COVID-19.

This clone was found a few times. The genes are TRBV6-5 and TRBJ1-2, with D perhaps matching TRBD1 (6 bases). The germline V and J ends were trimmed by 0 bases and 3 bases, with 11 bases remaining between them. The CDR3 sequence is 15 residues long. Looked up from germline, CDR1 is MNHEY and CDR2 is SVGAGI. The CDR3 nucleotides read TGTGCCAGCAGTTACTCCGGACAGACCTACTATGGCTACACCTTC. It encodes CASSYSGQTYYGYTF.

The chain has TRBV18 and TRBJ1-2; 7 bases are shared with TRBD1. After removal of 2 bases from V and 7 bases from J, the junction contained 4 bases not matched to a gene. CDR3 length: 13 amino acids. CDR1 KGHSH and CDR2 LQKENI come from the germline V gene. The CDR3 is CASSPDRDIGYTF. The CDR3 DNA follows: TGTGCCAGCTCACCAGACAGGGACATTGGCTACACCTTC.

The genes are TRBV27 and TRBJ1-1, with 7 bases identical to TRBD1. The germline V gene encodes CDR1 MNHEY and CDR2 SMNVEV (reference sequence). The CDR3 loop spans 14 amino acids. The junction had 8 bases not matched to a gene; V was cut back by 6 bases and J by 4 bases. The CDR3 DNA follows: TGTGCCAGCAGCTCAGGGGGGCTGGGCACTGAAGCTTTCTTT. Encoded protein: CASSSGGLGTEAFF.

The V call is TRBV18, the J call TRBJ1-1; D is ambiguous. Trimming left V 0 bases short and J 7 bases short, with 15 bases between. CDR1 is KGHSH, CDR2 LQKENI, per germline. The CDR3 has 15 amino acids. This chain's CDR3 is CASSPPTGRVGEAFF. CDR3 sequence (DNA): TGTGCCAGCTCACCACCGACGGGAAGGGTGGGTGAAGCTTTCTTT.

The CDR3 spells CASSIDAGLLGYTF. The CDR3 nucleotides read TGTGCCAGTAGTATAGATGCCGGACTACTAGGCTACACCTTC. The chain is built from TRBV19 and TRBJ1-2; the D is unclear. The CDR3 is 14 residues long. From germline, CDR1 is LNHDA and CDR2 SQIVND (reference sequence). Trimming cost V 0 bases and J 8 bases, with 13 bases left between them. Using reference TRBV19 and TRBJ1-2 for the parts outside the CDR3, the full variable domain is DGGITQSPKYLFRKEGQNVTLSCEQNLNHDAMYWYRQDPGQGLRLIYYSQIVNDFQKGDIAEGYSVSREKKESFPLTVTSAQKNPTAFYLCASSIDAGLLGYTFGSGTRLTVV.

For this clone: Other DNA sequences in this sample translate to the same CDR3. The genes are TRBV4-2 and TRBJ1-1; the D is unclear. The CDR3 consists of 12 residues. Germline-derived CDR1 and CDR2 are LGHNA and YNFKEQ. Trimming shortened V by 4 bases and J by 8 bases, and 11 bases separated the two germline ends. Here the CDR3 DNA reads TGTGCCAGCAGCCCGACGGGAGGGGAAGCTTTCTTT. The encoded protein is CASSPTGGEAFF.

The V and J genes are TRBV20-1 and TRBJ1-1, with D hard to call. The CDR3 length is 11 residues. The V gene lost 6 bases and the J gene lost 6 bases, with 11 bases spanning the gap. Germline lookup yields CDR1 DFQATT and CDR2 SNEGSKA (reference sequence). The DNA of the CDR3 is TGCAGTGCCGGGAGCTGGGCTGAAGCTTTCTTT. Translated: CSAGSWAEAFF.

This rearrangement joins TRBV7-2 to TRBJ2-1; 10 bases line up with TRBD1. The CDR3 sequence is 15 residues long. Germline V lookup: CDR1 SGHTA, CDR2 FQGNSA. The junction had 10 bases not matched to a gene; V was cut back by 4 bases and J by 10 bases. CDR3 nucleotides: TGTGCCAGCAGCTCAATGGGACAGGGGCAAGGGGAGCAGTTCTTC. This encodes CASSSMGQGQGEQFF.

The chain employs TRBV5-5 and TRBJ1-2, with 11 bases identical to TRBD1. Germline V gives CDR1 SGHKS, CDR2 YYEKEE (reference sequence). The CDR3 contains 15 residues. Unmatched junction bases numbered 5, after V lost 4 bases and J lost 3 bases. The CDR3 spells CASSLLDRGHYGYTF. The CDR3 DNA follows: TGTGCCAGCAGCCTTCTGGACAGGGGGCACTATGGCTACACCTTC.

The CDR3 is CASSSFPSSGNTIYF. The CDR3 DNA is TGTGCCAGCAGTTCTTTCCCCAGCTCTGGAAACACCATATATTTT. The V gene is TRBV27, the J gene TRBJ1-3; no clear D. The CDR3 consists of 15 residues. The V and J ends lost 4 bases and 0 bases respectively, with 10 bases between them. Germline CDR1 reads MNHEY; CDR2 reads SMNVEV (reference sequence).

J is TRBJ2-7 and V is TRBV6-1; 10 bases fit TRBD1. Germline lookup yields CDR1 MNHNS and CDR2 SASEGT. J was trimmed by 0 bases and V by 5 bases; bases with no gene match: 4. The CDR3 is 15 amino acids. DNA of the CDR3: TGTGCCAGCAGTCGGGACAGGGGCTACTCCTACGAGCAGTACTTC. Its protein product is CASSRDRGYSYEQYF.

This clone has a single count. In DNA form, the CDR3 reads TGTGCCAGTAGTATTTCTCTGGCGGGGGGTTCGGATGAGCAGTTCTTC. Its protein is CASSISLAGGSDEQFF. This chain joins TRBV19 and TRBJ2-1; 8 bases are a match to TRBD2. V was clipped by 3 bases and J by 8 bases; unmatched bases: 12. Per germline, CDR1 LNHDA and CDR2 SQIVND (reference sequence). This CDR3 contains 16 residues.

CDR3 amino acids: CASSLRGGSGNTIYF. CDR3 DNA sequence: TGTGCCAGCAGCCTACGGGGAGGGTCTGGAAACACCATATATTTT. The chain is built from TRBV6-5 and TRBJ1-3, with D hard to call. CDR1 is MNHEY and CDR2 is SVGAGI in the germline V gene. Deletions cut 6 bases from V and 1 base from J, with 13 bases between. The CDR3 has 15 residues.

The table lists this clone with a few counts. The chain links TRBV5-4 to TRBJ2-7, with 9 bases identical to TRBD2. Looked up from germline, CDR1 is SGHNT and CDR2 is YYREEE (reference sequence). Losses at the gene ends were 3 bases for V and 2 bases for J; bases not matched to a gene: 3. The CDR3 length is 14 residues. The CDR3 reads CASSYSGSPYEQYF. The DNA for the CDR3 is TGTGCCAGCAGCTATAGCGGGAGCCCCTACGAGCAGTACTTC. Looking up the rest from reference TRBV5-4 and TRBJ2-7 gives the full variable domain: ETGVTQSPTHLIKTRGQQVTLRCSSQSGHNTVSWYQQALGQGPQFIFQYYREEENGRGNFPPRFSGLQFPNYSSELNVNALELDDSALYLCASSYSGSPYEQYFGPGTRLTVT.

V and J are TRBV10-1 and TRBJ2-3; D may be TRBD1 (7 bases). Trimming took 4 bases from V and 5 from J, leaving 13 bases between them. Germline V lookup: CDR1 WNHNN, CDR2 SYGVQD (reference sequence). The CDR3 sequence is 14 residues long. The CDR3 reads CASSVSQGGDTQYF. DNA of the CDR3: TGCGCCAGCAGTGTGAGCCAGGGGGGAGATACGCAGTATTTT.

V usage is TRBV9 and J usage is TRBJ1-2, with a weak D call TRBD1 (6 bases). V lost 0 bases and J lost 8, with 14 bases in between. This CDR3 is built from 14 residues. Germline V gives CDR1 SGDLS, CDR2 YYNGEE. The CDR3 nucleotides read TGTGCCAGCAGCGTAGCCCACGGCGGGGGCGGCTACACCTTC. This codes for CASSVAHGGGGYTF.

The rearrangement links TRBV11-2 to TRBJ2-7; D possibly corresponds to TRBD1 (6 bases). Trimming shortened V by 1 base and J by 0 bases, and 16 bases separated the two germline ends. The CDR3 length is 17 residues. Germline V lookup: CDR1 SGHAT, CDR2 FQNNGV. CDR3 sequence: CASSLGGRVAGSYEQYF. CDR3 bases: TGTGCCAGCAGCTTAGGGGGGCGGGTCGCTGGCTCCTACGAGCAGTACTTC.

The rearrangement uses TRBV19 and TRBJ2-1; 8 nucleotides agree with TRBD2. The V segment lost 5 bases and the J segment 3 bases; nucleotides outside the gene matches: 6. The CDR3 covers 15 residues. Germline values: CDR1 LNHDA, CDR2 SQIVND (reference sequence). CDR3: CASSHLAGHYNEQFF. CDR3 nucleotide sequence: TGTGCCAGTAGTCACTTAGCGGGACACTACAATGAGCAGTTCTTC.

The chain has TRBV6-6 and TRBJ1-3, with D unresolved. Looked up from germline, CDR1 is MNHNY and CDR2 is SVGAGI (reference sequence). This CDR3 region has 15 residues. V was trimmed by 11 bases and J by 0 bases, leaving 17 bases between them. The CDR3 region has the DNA TGTGCCTCGCAAGGATCAGGAAACTCTGGAAACACCATATATTTT. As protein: CASQGSGNSGNTIYF.

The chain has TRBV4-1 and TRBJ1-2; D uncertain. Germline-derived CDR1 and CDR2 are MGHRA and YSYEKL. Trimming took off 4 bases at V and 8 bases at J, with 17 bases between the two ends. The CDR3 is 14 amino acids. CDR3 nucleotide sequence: TGCGCCAGCAGCCCCGCACGGGGTACCGGAGGCTACACCTTC. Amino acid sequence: CASSPARGTGGYTF.

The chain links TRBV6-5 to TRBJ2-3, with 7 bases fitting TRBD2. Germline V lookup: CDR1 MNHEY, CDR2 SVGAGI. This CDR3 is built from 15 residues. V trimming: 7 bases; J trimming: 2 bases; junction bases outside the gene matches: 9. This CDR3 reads CASTQPGTTTDTQYF. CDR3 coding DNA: TGTGCCAGCACCCAACCCGGGACTACCACAGATACGCAGTATTTT.

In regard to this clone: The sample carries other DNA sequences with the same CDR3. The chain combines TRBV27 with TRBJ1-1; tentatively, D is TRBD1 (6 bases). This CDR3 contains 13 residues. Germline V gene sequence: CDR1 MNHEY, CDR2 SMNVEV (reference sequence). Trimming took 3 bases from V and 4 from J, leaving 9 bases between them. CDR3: CASSFGGATEAFF. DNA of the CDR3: TGTGCCAGCAGTTTTGGGGGGGCCACTGAAGCTTTCTTT.

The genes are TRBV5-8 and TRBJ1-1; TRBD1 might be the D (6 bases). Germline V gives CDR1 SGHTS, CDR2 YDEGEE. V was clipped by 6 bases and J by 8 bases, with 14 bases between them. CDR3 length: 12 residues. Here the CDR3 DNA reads TGTGCCAGCATCTACCCTGACAGGGAAGCTTTCTTT. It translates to CASIYPDREAFF.

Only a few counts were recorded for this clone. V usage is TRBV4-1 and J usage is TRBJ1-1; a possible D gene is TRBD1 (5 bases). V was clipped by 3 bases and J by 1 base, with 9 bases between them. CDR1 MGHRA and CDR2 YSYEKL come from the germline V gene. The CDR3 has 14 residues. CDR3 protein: CASSHVTANTEAFF. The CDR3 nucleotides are TGCGCCAGCAGCCACGTGACAGCGAACACTGAAGCTTTCTTT.

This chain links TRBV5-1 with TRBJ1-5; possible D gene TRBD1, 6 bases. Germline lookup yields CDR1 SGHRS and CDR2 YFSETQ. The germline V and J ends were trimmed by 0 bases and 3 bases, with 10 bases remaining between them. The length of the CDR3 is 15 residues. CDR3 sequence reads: CASSLVGADNQPQHF. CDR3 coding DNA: TGCGCCAGCAGCTTGGTGGGGGCCGACAATCAGCCCCAGCATTTT.

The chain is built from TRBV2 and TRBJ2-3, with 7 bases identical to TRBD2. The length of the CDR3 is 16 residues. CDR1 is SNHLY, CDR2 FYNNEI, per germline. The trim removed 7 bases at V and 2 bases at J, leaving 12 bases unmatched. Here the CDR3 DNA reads TGTGCCAGCAAAAAGACTAGCAGCCCTTACACAGATACGCAGTATTTT. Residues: CASKKTSSPYTDTQYF.

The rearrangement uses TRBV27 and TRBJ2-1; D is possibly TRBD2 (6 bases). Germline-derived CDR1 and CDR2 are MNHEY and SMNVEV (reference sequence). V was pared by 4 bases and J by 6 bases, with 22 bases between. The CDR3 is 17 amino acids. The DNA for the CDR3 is TGTGCCAGCAGTTCACCTCTCCAGGGAGGATTGGCCAATGAGCAGTTCTTC. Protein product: CASSSPLQGGLANEQFF.

The CDR3 loop is CSASGGINYNEQFF. CDR3 DNA: TGCAGTGCTAGTGGCGGAATAAACTACAATGAGCAGTTCTTC. The gene calls are TRBV20-1 and TRBJ2-1; unclear D gene. Germline CDR1 reads DFQATT; CDR2 reads SNEGSKA (reference sequence). V was pared by 3 bases and J by 3 bases, with 12 bases between. The CDR3 length is 14 residues.

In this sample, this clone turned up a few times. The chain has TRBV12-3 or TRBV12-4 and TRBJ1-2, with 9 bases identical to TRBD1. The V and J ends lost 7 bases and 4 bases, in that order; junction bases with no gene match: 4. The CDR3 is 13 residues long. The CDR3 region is CASKQGASYGYTF. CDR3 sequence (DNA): TGTGCCAGCAAACAGGGGGCGAGCTATGGCTACACCTTC.

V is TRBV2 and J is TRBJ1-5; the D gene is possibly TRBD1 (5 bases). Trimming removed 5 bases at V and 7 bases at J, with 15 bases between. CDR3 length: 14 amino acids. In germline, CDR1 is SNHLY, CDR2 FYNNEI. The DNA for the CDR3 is TGTGCCAGCAGTCCGACAGTCATCGGGCAGCCCCAGCATTTT. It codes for CASSPTVIGQPQHF.